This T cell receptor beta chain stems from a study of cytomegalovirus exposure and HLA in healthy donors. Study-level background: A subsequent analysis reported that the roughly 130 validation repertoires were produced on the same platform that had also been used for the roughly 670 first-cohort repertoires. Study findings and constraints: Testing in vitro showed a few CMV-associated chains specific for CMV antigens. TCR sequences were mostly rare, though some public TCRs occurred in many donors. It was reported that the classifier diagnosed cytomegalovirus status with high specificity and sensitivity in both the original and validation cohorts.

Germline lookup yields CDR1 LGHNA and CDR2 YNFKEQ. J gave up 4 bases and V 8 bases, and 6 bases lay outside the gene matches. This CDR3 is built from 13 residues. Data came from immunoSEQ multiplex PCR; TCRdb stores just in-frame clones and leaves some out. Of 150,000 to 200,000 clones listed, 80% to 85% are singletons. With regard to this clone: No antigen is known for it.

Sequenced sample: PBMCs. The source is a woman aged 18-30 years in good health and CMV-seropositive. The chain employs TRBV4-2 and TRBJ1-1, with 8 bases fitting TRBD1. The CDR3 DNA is TGTGCCAGCCGGACAGGGAGGAGCACTGAAGCTTTCTTT. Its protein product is CASRTGRSTEAFF.